These 9 T cell receptor beta chains share one sample of origin, sequenced in a study of cytomegalovirus exposure and HLA in healthy donors. With 60 Vbeta and 13 Jbeta primers, the PCR was carried out. The repertoire was sequenced with immunoSEQ multiplex PCR; TCRdb's copy has only in-frame clones and lacks some. There are about 250,000 clones in the sample; about 75% occur only once, and approximately 2.5% lies in the top ten. Sequencing used PBMCs. The receptors come from a female donor in good health and CMV-seronegative.

The chain recombines TRBV28 with TRBJ2-7; maybe TRBD2 (5 bases). This CDR3 region has 14 residues. Germline V lookup: CDR1 MDHEN, CDR2 SYDVKM. The V gene lost 8 bases and the J gene lost 7 bases, with 21 bases spanning the gap. The CDR3 DNA sequence: TGTGCCAGCTTAGGAGGAGGTAGCTCTCTTGAGCAGTACTTC. This translates into CASLGGGSSLEQYF. The variable domain in full, completed from reference TRBV28 and TRBJ2-7, reads DVKVTQSSRYLVKRTGEKVFLECVQDMDHENMFWYRQDPGLGLRLIYFSYDVKMKEKGDIPEGYSVSREKKERFSLILESASTNQTSMYLCASLGGGSSLEQYFGPGTRLTVT.

The V call is TRBV27, the J call TRBJ2-1; 7 bases line up with TRBD1. This CDR3 has 14 amino acids. Germline V gene data show CDR1 as MNHEY and CDR2 as SMNVEV (reference sequence). With 7 bases clipped from V and 4 bases from J, the junction kept 7 bases outside the gene matches. The CDR3 here is CASKRDSLYNEQFF. The CDR3 DNA reads TGTGCCAGCAAACGGGACAGTCTTTACAATGAGCAGTTCTTC.

CDR3 DNA sequence: TGTGCCAGCAGCGTAGTAGTAAGCACAGATACGCAGTATTTT. Encoded protein: CASSVVVSTDTQYF. The V gene is TRBV9, the J gene TRBJ2-3; D remains unclear. CDR1 is SGDLS and CDR2 is YYNGEE in the germline V gene. The CDR3 is 14 amino acids. Trimming took off 0 bases at V and 0 bases at J, with 5 bases between the two ends.

This chain uses TRBV5-1 with TRBJ2-3; 7 nucleotides match TRBD1. Trimming cost V 4 bases and J 8 bases; bases outside gene matches: 25. The CDR3 contains 19 residues. Looked up from germline, CDR1 is SGHRS and CDR2 is YFSETQ. DNA of the CDR3: TGCGCCAGCAGCCAGGAAACGGAGACAGGGCGCGGTTCATGGGGTACGCAGTATTTT. It encodes CASSQETETGRGSWGTQYF.

The genes are TRBV5-1 and TRBJ2-3; 9 nucleotides line up with TRBD2. CDR1 SGHRS and CDR2 YFSETQ come from the germline V gene. This CDR3 contains 14 residues. V lost 4 bases, J lost 5 bases, and 5 bases stayed unmatched. CDR3 in amino acids: CASSLTSGLDTQYF. The CDR3 nucleotides read TGCGCCAGCAGCCTGACTAGCGGTCTAGATACGCAGTATTTT.

The rearrangement joins TRBV19 to TRBJ1-2; 10 nucleotides match TRBD1. The CDR3 has 14 amino acids. Germline V gene data show CDR1 as LNHDA and CDR2 as SQIVND (reference sequence). The V segment lost 7 bases and the J segment 5 bases; nucleotides outside the gene matches: 7. The CDR3 reads CASNPTGGGYGYTF. As DNA, the CDR3 is TGTGCCAGTAACCCGACAGGGGGCGGGTATGGCTACACCTTC. The full variable domain, rest sourced from reference TRBV19 and TRBJ1-2, is DGGITQSPKYLFRKEGQNVTLSCEQNLNHDAMYWYRQDPGQGLRLIYYSQIVNDFQKGDIAEGYSVSREKKESFPLTVTSAQKNPTAFYLCASNPTGGGYGYTFGSGTRLTVV.

The chain has TRBV27 and TRBJ2-3, with D perhaps TRBD1 (6 bases). Deletions cut 2 bases from V and 0 bases from J, with 9 bases between. The germline CDR1 and CDR2 sequences are MNHEY and SMNVEV (reference sequence). This CDR3 is built from 15 residues. This chain's CDR3 is CASSLDRWSTDTQYF. DNA of the CDR3: TGTGCCAGCAGTTTAGACAGGTGGAGCACAGATACGCAGTATTTT.

V is TRBV1 and J is TRBJ2-5; TRBD2 is the table's D call and was not checked against the DNA. Near its end, the DNA agrees better with TRBJ2-7, so the J call may be wrong. TRBV1 is tagged as a pseudogene. The CDR3 consists of 15 residues. The CDR3 sequence is CTSSQEREYAYEQYF. CDR3 bases: TGCACCAGCAGCCAAGAGCGGGAGTACGCCTACGAGCAGTACTTC.

CDR3 sequence reads: CASSPLSEAPSYEQYF. The CDR3 nucleotides read TGTGCCAGCAGCCCCCTTTCTGAGGCCCCCTCCTACGAGCAGTACTTC. This chain uses TRBV9 with TRBJ2-7, with D hard to call. Germline V CDR1 and CDR2: SGDLS, YYNGEE. Trimming cost V 4 bases and J 0 bases, with 17 bases left between them. The CDR3 is made up of 16 amino acids.